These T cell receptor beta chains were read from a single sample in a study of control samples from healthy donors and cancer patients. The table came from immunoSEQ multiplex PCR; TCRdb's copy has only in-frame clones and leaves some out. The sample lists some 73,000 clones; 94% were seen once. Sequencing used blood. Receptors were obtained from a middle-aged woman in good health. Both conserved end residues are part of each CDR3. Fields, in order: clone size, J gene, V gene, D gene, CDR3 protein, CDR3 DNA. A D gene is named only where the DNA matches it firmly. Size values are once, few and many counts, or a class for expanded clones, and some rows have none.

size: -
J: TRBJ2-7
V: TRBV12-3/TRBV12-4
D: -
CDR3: CASHNYEQYF
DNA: TGTGCCAGCCATAACTACGAGCAGTACTTC

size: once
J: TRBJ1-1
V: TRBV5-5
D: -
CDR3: CASSLEVGSLVDTEAFF
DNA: TGTGCCAGCAGCTTGGAGGTAGGCTCTCTGGTGGACACTGAAGCTTTCTTT

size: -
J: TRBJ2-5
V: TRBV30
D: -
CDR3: CAWSVLFWTGSIQETQYF
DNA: TGTGCCTGGAGTGTACTGTTTTGGACTGGGTCCATCCAAGAGACCCAGTACTTC

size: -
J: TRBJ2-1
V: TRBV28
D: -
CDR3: CASSWDFFGKSSYNEQFF
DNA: TGTGCCAGTAGTTGGGACTTCTTTGGGAAGAGCTCCTACAATGAGCAGTTCTTC

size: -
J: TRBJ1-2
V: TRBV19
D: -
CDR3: CASSIVGKDSYGYTF
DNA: TGTGCCAGTAGTATAGTGGGGAAGGACAGCTATGGCTACACCTTC

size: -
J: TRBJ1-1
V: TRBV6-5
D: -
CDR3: CASSKATGITEAFF
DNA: TGTGCCAGCAGTAAGGCGACAGGAATAACTGAAGCTTTCTTT

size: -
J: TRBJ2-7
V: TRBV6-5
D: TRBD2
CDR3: CASSSGTSNYEQYF
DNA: TGTGCCAGCAGCTCCGGGACTAGCAACTACGAGCAGTACTTC

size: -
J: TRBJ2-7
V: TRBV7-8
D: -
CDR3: CASSFRGGGYEQYF
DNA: TGTGCCAGCAGCTTCAGAGGGGGGGGATACGAGCAGTACTTC

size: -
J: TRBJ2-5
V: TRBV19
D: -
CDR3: CASSPRDGQETQYF
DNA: TGTGCCAGTAGTCCTCGGGACGGACAAGAGACCCAGTACTTC

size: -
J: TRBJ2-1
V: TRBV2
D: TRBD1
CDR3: CASSTGGSYNEQFF
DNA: TGTGCCAGTTCGACAGGGGGGTCCTACAATGAGCAGTTCTTC

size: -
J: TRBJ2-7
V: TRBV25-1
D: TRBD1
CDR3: CASSDPGQGISYEQYF
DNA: TGTGCCAGCAGTGACCCCGGACAGGGGATCTCCTACGAGCAGTACTTC

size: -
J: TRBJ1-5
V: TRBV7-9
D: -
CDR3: CASSLNGGPYSNQPQHF
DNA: TGTGCCAGCAGCTTAAACGGGGGCCCGTATAGCAATCAGCCCCAGCATTTT

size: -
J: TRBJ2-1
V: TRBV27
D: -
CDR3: CASRRTGWGMNEQFF
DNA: TGTGCCAGCAGACGTACAGGTTGGGGTATGAATGAGCAGTTCTTC

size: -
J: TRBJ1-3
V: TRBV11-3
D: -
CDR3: CASSLAPGNTIYF
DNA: TGTGCCAGCAGCTTAGCTCCTGGAAACACCATATATTTT

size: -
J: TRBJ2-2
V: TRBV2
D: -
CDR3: CASRGAFDTGELFF
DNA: TGTGCCAGCAGGGGGGCCTTCGACACCGGGGAGCTGTTTTTT

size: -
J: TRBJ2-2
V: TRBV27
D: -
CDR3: CASSLLGTSTGELFF
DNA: TGTGCCAGCAGTTTGCTTGGGACGAGCACCGGGGAGCTGTTTTTT

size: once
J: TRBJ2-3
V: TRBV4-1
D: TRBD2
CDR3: CASSQNAARAGGGVTDTQYF
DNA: TGCGCCAGCAGCCAGAATGCCGCCAGGGCGGGAGGGGGGGTCACAGATACGCAGTATTTT

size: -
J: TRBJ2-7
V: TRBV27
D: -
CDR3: CASSSPDSIPLEQYF
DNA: TGTGCCAGCAGTTCCCCGGACAGTATTCCTTTGGAGCAGTACTTC

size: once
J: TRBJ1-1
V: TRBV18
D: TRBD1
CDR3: CASSQGQGANTEAFF
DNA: TGTGCCAGCTCACAAGGACAGGGGGCGAACACTGAAGCTTTCTTT

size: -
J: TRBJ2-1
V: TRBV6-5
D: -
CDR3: CASSYHGSSYNEQFF
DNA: TGTGCCAGCAGTTACCATGGGAGCTCCTACAATGAGCAGTTCTTC

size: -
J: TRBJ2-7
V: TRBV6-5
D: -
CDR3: CASSFYSGSAYEQYF
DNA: TGTGCCAGCAGCTTCTATAGCGGATCCGCCTACGAGCAGTACTTC

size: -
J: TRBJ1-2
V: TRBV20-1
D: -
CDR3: CSAREYGYTF
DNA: TGCAGTGCTAGAGAATATGGCTACACCTTC

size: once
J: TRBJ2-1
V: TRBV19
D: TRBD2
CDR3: CASSSRAGVSNEQFF
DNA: TGTGCCAGTAGTAGTCGAGCGGGAGTGTCAAATGAGCAGTTCTTC

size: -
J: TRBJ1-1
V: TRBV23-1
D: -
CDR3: CASSHPGGLVTFF
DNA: TGCGCCAGCAGTCACCCCGGGGGCTTGGTAACTTTCTTT

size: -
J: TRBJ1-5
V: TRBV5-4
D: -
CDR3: CASSLGNQPQHF
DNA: TGTGCCAGCAGCTTAGGTAATCAGCCCCAGCATTTT

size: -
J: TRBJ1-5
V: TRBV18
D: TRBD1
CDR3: CASSPQGEGNQPQHF
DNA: TGTGCCAGCTCACCCCAGGGGGAGGGCAATCAGCCCCAGCATTTT

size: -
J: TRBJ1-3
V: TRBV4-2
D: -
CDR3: CASSQEPGFSGNTIYF
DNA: TGTGCCAGCAGCCAAGAGCCCGGTTTCTCTGGAAACACCATATATTTT

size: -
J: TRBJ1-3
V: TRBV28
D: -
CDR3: CASRLNSGNTIYF
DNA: TGTGCCAGCAGACTGAACTCTGGAAACACCATATATTTT

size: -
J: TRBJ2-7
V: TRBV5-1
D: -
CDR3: CASSLGTTSYEQYF
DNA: TGCGCCAGCAGCTTGGGGACAACTTCCTACGAGCAGTACTTC

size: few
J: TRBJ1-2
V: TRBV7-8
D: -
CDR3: CASSLSGFNYGYTF
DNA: TGTGCCAGCAGCTTATCGGGGTTCAACTATGGCTACACCTTC

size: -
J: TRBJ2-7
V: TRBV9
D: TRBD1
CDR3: CASSVAGQGVYEQYF
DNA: TGTGCCAGCAGCGTAGCGGGACAGGGAGTATACGAGCAGTACTTC

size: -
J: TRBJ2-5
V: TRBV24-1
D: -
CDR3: CATSDLHGSLQETQYF
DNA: TGTGCCACCAGTGATTTGCATGGCAGTCTCCAAGAGACCCAGTACTTC

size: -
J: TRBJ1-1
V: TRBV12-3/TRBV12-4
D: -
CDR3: CASSQQGGTEAFF
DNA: TGTGCCAGCAGTCAGCAAGGGGGGACTGAAGCTTTCTTT

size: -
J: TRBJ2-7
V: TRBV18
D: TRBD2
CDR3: CASSPPVAGGNEQYF
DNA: TGTGCCAGCTCACCACCAGTAGCGGGCGGGAACGAGCAGTACTTC

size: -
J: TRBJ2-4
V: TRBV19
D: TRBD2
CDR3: CASRGLAGVMDIQYF
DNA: TGTGCCAGTAGGGGACTAGCGGGAGTTATGGACATTCAGTACTTC

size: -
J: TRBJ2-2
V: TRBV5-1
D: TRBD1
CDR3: CASSRQGERTGELFF
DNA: TGCGCCAGCAGTCGACAGGGTGAGAGGACCGGGGAGCTGTTTTTT

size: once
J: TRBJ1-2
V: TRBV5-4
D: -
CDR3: CASSRGNSNYGYTF
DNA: TGTGCCAGCAGCAGGGGGAACTCTAACTATGGCTACACCTTC

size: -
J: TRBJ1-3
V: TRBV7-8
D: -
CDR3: CASSPQVPSGNTIYF
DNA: TGTGCCAGCAGCCCACAGGTGCCCTCTGGAAACACCATATATTTT

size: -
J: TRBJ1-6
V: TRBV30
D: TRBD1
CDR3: CAWSSRTGIHSPLHF
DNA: TGTGCCTGGAGTAGTAGGACAGGGATACATTCACCCCTCCACTTT

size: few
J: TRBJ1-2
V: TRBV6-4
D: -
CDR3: CASSATQGNSGYTF
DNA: TGTGCCAGCAGTGCGACACAGGGCAATAGCGGCTACACCTTC

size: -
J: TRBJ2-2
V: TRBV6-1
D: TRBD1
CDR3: CASSDQGAFDTGELFF
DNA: TGTGCCAGCAGTGATCAGGGGGCATTTGACACCGGGGAGCTGTTTTTT

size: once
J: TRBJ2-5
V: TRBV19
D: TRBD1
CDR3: CASSDRGLGRETQYF
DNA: TGTGCCAGTAGCGACAGGGGGCTAGGGAGGGAGACCCAGTACTTC

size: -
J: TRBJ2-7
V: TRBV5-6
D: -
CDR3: CASSGGMGREQYF
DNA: TGTGCCAGCAGCGGGGGGATGGGGCGCGAGCAGTACTTC

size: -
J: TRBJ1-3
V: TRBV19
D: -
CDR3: CASSIGGASGNTIYF
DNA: TGTGCCAGTAGTATTGGAGGAGCCTCTGGAAACACCATATATTTT

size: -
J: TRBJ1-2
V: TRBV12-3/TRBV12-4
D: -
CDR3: CASSLEGQKGYTF
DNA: TGTGCCAGCAGTTTAGAGGGGCAGAAAGGCTACACCTTC

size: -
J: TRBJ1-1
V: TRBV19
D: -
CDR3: CASSIVGQPTRRAFF
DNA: TGTGCCAGTAGTATAGTCGGGCAGCCAACTCGTAGAGCTTTCTTT

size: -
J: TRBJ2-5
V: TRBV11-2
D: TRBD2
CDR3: CASSGAGDQETQYF
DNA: TGTGCCAGCAGCGGGGCGGGGGATCAAGAGACCCAGTACTTC

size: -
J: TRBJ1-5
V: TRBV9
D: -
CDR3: CASSATGQLGQPQHF
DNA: TGTGCCAGCAGCGCCACGGGACAACTAGGGCAGCCCCAGCATTTT

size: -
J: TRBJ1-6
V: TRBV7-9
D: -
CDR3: CASSQGPGETADSPLHF
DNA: TGTGCCAGCAGCCAAGGCCCGGGGGAGACTGCCGATTCACCCCTCCACTTT

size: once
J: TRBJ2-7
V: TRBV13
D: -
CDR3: CASSLAEYEQYF
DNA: TGTGCCAGCAGCTTGGCAGAATACGAGCAGTACTTC

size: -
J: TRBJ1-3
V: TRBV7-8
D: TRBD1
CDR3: CASSTGQGLSGNTIYF
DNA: TGTGCCAGCAGCACGGGACAGGGCCTCTCTGGAAACACCATATATTTT

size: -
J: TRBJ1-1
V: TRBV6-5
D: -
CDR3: CASSTGFTEAFF
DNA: TGTGCCAGCAGTACAGGTTTCACTGAAGCTTTCTTT

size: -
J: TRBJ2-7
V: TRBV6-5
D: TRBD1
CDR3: CASSLRDRGSYEQYF
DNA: TGTGCCAGCAGTCTCCGGGACAGGGGCTCCTACGAGCAGTACTTC

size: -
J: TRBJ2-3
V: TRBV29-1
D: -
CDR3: CSVEDLTGRFTDTQYF
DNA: TGCAGCGTTGAAGATCTAACGGGAAGGTTCACAGATACGCAGTATTTT

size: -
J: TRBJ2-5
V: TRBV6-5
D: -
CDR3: CASSYSQRQETQYF
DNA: TGTGCCAGCAGTTACTCTCAGCGGCAAGAGACCCAGTACTTC

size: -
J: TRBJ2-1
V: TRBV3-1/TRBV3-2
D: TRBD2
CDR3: CATGTSGRNEQFF
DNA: TGTGCCACCGGGACTAGCGGGCGCAATGAGCAGTTCTTC

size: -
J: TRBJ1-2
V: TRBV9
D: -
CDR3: CASSVGWGPNYGYTF
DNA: TGTGCCAGCAGCGTAGGGTGGGGGCCTAACTATGGCTACACCTTC

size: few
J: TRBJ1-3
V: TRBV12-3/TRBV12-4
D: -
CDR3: CASTPFSRLTIYF
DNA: TGTGCCAGCACCCCGTTTAGCCGATTAACCATATATTTT

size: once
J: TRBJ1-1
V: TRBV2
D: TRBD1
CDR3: CASQDRTGNTEAFF
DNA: TGTGCCAGCCAAGACCGGACAGGGAACACTGAAGCTTTCTTT

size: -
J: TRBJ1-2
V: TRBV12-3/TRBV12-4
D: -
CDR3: CASSRASGYGYTF
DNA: TGTGCCAGCAGTCGAGCCTCAGGGTACGGCTACACCTTC